This T cell receptor beta chain was captured by sequencing in a study of blood T cell repertoires in COVID-19. Produced via immunoSEQ multiplex PCR; TCRdb's table is partial and in-frame only. The data contain some 250,000 clones, roughly 80% of them singletons. CDR3 length equals 14 residues. Trimming shortened V by 8 bases and J by 4 bases, and 12 bases separated the two germline ends. Germline values: CDR1 MDHEN, CDR2 SYDVKM. Specimen: peripheral blood. The J gene is TRBJ1-6, the V gene TRBV28, with D hard to call. The TCR sequence derives from a woman of 80 years or more with acute or convalescent COVID-19. CDR3 protein: CASARTGYNSPLHF. CDR3 coding DNA: TGTGCCAGCGCACGGACGGGATATAATTCACCCCTCCACTTT.